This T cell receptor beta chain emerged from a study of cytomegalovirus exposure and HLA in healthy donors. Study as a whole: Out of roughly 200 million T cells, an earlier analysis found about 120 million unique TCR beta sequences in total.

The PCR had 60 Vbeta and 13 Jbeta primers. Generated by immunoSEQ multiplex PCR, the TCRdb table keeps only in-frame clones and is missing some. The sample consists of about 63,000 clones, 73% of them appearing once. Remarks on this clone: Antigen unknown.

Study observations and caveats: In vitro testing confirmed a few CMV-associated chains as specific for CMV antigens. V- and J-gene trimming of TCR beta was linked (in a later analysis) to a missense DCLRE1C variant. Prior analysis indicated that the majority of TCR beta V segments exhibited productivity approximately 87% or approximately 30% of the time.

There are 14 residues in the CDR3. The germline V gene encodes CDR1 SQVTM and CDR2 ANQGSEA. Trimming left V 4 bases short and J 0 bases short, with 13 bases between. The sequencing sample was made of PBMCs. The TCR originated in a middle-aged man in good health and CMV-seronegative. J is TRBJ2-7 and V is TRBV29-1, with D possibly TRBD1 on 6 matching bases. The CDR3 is CSVGGRGSSYEQYF. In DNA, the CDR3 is TGCAGCGTTGGGGGTAGGGGGAGCTCCTACGAGCAGTACTTC.